This TCR beta chain stems from a study of beta chain features in type 1 diabetes. General study findings and limits: The study left unresolved whether HLA type influences TCRB rearrangement. Patients and controls would share equally any PCR tilt toward shorter templates. Moderate yet significant TCRB CDR3 shortening was seen in Type 1 diabetes patients in all four CD4+ subsets. The study found fewer insertions and more deletions at VDJ junctions in type 1 diabetes patients.

A word on this clone: Its target is not known.

The authors reverse transcribed all of the isolated RNA, so sequencing captured expressed TCRB transcripts. Sequenced by immunoSEQ multiplex PCR; TCRdb stores in-frame clones only, minus some. Among some 640,000 clones listed, around an eighth were seen once. The CDR3 is made up of 15 amino acids. Trimming removed 0 bases at V and 4 bases at J, with 11 bases between. CDR1 SGDLS and CDR2 YYNGEE come from the germline V gene. It was one heparinised blood draw, averaging about 120 mL, that each donor gave. Specimen: naive CD4+ T cells from blood. This sequence joins TRBV9 and TRBJ1-5; no reliable D call. The TCR comes from a man between 18 and 29 years old with type 1 diabetes. The CDR3 DNA reads TGTGCCAGCAGCGTAGCTGCGGACCTAAATCAGCCCCAGCATTTT. Translating it yields CASSVAADLNQPQHF.